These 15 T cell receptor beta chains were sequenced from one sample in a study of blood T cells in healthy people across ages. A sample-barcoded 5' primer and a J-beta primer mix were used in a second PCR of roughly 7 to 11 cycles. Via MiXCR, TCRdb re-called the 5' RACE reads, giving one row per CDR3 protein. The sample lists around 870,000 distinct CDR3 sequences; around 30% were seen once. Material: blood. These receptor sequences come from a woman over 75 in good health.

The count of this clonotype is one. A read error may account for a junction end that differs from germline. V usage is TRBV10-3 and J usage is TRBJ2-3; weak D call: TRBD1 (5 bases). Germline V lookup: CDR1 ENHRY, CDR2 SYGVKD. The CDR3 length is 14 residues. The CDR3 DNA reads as TGTGCCATCAGTGCGGACAATGAGGCAGATACGCGGTATTTT. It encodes CAISADNEADTRYF.

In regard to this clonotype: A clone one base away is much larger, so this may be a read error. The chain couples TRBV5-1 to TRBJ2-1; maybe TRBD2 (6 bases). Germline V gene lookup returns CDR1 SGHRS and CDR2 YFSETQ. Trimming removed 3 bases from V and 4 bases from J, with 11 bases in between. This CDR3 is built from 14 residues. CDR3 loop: CASSWRETYNEQFF. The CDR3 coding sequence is TGCGCCAGCAGCTGGCGGGAAACTTACAATGAGCAGTTCTTC.

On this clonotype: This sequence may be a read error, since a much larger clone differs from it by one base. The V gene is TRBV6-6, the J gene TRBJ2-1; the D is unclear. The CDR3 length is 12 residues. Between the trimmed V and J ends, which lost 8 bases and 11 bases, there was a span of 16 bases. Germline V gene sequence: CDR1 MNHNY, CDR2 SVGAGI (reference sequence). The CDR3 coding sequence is TGTGCCAGCGGACCTCGGCCTCATAAGCAGTTCTTC. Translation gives CASGPRPHKQFF.

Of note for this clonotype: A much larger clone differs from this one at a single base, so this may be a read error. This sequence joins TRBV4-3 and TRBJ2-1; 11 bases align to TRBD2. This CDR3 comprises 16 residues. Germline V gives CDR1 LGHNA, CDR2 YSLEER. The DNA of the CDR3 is TGCGTCAGCAGCAGGGAAGGGACTAGCGGCTACAATGAGCAGTTCTTC. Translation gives CVSSREGTSGYNEQFF.

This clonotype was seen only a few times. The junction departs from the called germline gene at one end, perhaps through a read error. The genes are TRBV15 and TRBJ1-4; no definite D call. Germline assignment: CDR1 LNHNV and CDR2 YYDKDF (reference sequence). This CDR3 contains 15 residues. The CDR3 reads CATSRQENGREKLFF. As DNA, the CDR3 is TGTGCCACCAGCAGACAGGAAAACGGGCGTGAAAAGCTGTTTTTT.

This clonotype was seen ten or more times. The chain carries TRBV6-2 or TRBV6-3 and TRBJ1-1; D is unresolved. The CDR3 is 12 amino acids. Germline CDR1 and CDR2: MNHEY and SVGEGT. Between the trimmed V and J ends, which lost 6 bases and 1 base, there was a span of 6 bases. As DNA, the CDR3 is TGTGCCAGCAGCCGTAGGAACACTGAAGCTTTCTTT. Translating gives CASSRRNTEAFF.

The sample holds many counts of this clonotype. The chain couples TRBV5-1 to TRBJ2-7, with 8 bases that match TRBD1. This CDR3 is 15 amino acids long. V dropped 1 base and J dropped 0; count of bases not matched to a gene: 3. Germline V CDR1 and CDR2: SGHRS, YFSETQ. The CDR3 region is CASSLLDRASYEQYF. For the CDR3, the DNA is TGCGCCAGCAGCTTGTTGGACAGGGCCTCCTACGAGCAGTACTTC.

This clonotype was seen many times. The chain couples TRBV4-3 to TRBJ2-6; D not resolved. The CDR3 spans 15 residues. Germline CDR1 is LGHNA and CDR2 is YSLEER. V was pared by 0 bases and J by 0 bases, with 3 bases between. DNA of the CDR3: TGCGCCAGCAGCCAAGAGTACTCTGGGGCCAACGTCCTGACTTTC. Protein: CASSQEYSGANVLTF.

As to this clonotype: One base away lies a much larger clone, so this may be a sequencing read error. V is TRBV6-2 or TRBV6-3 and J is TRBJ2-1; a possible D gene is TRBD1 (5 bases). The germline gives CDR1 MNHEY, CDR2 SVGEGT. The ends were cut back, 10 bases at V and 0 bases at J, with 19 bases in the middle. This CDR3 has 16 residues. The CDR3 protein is CANSSFQGRSYNEQFF. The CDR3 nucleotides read TGTGCCAACAGCTCATTCCAGGGCCGCTCCTACAATGAGCAGTTCTTC.

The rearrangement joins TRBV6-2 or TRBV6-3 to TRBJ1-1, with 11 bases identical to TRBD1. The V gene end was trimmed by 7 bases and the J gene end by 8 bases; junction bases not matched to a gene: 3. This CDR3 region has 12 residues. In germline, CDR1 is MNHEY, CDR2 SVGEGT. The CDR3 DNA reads TGTGCCAGCAAGGGACAGGGGGGAGAAGCTTTCTTT. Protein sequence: CASKGQGGEAFF.

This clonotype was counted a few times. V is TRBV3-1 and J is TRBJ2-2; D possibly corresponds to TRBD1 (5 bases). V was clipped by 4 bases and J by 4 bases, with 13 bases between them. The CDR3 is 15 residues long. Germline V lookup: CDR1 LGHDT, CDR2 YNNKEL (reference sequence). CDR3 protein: CASSRKDRFTGELFF. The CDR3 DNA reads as TGTGCCAGCAGCCGTAAAGACAGATTCACCGGGGAGCTGTTTTTT.

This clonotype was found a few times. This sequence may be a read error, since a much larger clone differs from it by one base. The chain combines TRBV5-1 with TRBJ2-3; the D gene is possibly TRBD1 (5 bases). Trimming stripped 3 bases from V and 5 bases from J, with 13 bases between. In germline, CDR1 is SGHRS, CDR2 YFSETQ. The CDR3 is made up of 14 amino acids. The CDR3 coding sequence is TGCGCCAGCAGCTGGGAACAGGCCGGAGATACGCAGTATTTT. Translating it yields CASSWEQAGDTQYF.

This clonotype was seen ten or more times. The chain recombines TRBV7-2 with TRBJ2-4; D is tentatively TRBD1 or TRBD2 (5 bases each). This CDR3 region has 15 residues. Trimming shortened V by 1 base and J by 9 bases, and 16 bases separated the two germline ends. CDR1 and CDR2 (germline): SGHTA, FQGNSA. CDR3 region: CASSLVVQGRGIQYF. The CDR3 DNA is TGTGCCAGCAGCTTAGTCGTGCAGGGCCGGGGCATTCAGTACTTC.

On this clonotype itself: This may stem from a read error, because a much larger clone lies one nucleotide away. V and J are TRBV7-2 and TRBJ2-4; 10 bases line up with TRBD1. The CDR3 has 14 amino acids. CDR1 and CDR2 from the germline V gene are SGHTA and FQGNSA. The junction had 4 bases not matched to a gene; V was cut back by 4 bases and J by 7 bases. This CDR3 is CASSCGQGGNIQYF. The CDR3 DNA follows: TGTGCCAGCAGCTGCGGACAGGGGGGTAACATTCAGTACTTC. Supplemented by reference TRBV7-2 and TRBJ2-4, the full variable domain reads GAGVSQSPSNKVTEKGKDVELRCDPISGHTALYWYRQSLGQGLEFLIYFQGNSAPDKSGLPSDRFSAERTGGSVSTLTIQRTQQEDSAVYLCASSCGQGGNIQYFGAGTRLSVL.

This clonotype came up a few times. CDR3 loop: CASSGPMREAGGPEQYF. As DNA, the CDR3 is TGTGCCAGCAGTGGACCTATGAGAGAAGCCGGCGGTCCGGAGCAGTACTTC. The J gene is TRBJ2-7, the V gene TRBV25-1; D remains ambiguous. Germline CDR1 and CDR2: MGHDK and SYGVNS. The length of the CDR3 is 17 residues. V gave up 4 bases and J gave up 7 bases, with 26 bases separating them.